The 18 T cell receptor beta chains below come from one sample, sequenced in a study of spatial heterogeneity in lung cancer. TCRdb re-analysed the 5' RACE reads in MiXCR, keeping a single row per CDR3 protein. In the table there are roughly 120,000 distinct CDR3 sequences, 12% of which are singletons. Indicated time point: blood at routine non-recurrence follow-up after resection. Without sorting, whole RNA was sequenced from tumor, nontumor lung or frozen PBMC. The sample here was PBMCs, taken at follow-up. The receptors come from a male donor with early-stage non-small cell lung cancer.

This clonotype was seen many times. V is TRBV12-3 or TRBV12-4 and J is TRBJ1-5, with 7 bases matching TRBD1. The junction had 7 bases not matched to a gene; V was cut back by 3 bases and J by 2 bases. The CDR3 runs to 16 residues. The CDR3 reads CASSFRQGGGNQPQHF. CDR3 in DNA: TGTGCCAGCAGTTTCAGACAGGGAGGTGGCAATCAGCCCCAGCATTTT.

This clonotype occurred once. The J gene is TRBJ1-2, the V gene TRBV3-1; D is ambiguous. Trimming took 0 bases from V and 8 from J, leaving 10 bases between them. Germline V lookup: CDR1 LGHDT, CDR2 YNNKEL (reference sequence). The CDR3 runs 13 residues. The CDR3 nucleotides are TGTGCCAGCAGCCAAGATGGAGTTCGGGGCTACACCTTC. Its translation: CASSQDGVRGYTF.

This clonotype was found a few times. The gene calls are TRBV29-1 and TRBJ2-7; maybe TRBD2 (6 bases). V lost 7 bases and J lost 6, with 13 bases in between. The germline V gene encodes CDR1 SQVTM and CDR2 ANQGSEA. This CDR3 has 11 amino acids. The CDR3 DNA is TGCAGCGCAGTGACTAGTGTCGAGCAGTACTTC. Protein: CSAVTSVEQYF.

In its sample, this clonotype was seen a few times. The chain joins TRBV18 to TRBJ2-7; weak D call: TRBD1 (5 bases). The CDR3 is 14 amino acids. Per the germline V gene, CDR1 is KGHSH and CDR2 is LQKENI. Trimming stripped 4 bases from V and 0 bases from J, with 10 bases between. The CDR3 DNA reads as TGTGCCAGCTCACAAACGACAGTCTCCTACGAGCAGTACTTC. Translating gives CASSQTTVSYEQYF.

This clonotype was found many times. The chain carries TRBV20-1 and TRBJ1-5, with D uncertain. The germline V gene has CDR1 DFQATT and CDR2 SNEGSKA (reference sequence). The CDR3 runs to 12 residues. The V and J ends lost 5 bases and 1 base respectively, with 6 bases between them. CDR3: CSAVQSNQPQHF. CDR3 bases: TGCAGTGCTGTGCAGAGCAATCAGCCCCAGCATTTT.

This clonotype was seen many times. This rearrangement joins TRBV5-1 to TRBJ2-7; 7 bases align to TRBD1. Germline loops: CDR1 SGHRS, CDR2 YFSETQ. The V gene end was trimmed by 0 bases and the J gene end by 4 bases; junction bases not matched to a gene: 4. This CDR3 is 14 amino acids long. CDR3 region: CASSLVGGAYEQYF. CDR3 bases: TGCGCCAGCAGCTTGGTAGGGGGCGCGTACGAGCAGTACTTC. Together with reference TRBV5-1 and TRBJ2-7, the CDR3 gives the full variable domain: KAGVTQTPRYLIKTRGQQVTLSCSPISGHRSVSWYQQTPGQGLQFLFEYFSETQRNKGNFPGRFSGRQFSNSRSEMNVSTLELGDSALYLCASSLVGGAYEQYFGPGTRLTVT.

Only a few counts were recorded for this clonotype. V is TRBV7-3 and J is TRBJ2-1; D perhaps matches TRBD1 (6 bases). The V end was cut by 1 base, the J end by 6 bases, with 10 bases between. CDR1 SGHTA and CDR2 FQGTGA come from the germline V gene. The CDR3 is 14 amino acids. CDR3 sequence: CASSLNWGPNEQFF. The CDR3 DNA sequence: TGTGCCAGCAGCTTAAACTGGGGGCCCAATGAGCAGTTCTTC.

In this sample, this clonotype turned up many times. CDR3 nucleotide sequence: TGCGCCAGCAGCTTGGAAGGGAACGAGCAGTACTTC. As protein: CASSLEGNEQYF. The rearrangement uses TRBV5-1 and TRBJ2-7, with D uncertain. The CDR3 is 12 amino acids. The V and J ends lost 0 bases and 5 bases respectively, with 6 bases between them. Germline V lookup: CDR1 SGHRS, CDR2 YFSETQ.

The chain couples TRBV7-9 to TRBJ1-1; the D is unclear. CDR1 is SEHNR, CDR2 FQNEAQ, per germline (reference sequence). V lost 3 bases to trimming and J lost 5 bases, with 10 bases between them. The CDR3 is 13 amino acids. This chain's CDR3 is CASSFGLGTEAFF. CDR3 coding DNA: TGTGCCAGCAGCTTCGGACTCGGGACTGAAGCTTTCTTT. The full variable domain, its missing parts supplied by reference TRBV7-9 and TRBJ1-1, is DTGVSQNPRHKITKRGQNVTFRCDPISEHNRLYWYRQTLGQGPEFLTYFQNEAQLEKSRLLSDRFSAERPKGSFSTLEIQRTEQGDSAMYLCASSFGLGTEAFFGQGTRLTVV.

This clonotype was observed a handful of times. The gene calls are TRBV6-1 and TRBJ2-5; the match to TRBD2 covers 9 bases. V lost 3 bases to trimming and J lost 1 base; unmatched junction nucleotides: 3. The V gene's germline CDR1 is MNHNS and CDR2 SASEGT. There are 15 residues in the CDR3. CDR3 amino acids: CASSEQRGVQETQYF. In DNA, the CDR3 is TGTGCCAGCAGTGAGCAGCGGGGGGTCCAAGAGACCCAGTACTTC.

The rearrangement uses TRBV5-1 and TRBJ2-1; tentative D call: TRBD2 (6 bases). Germline V gene lookup returns CDR1 SGHRS and CDR2 YFSETQ. The CDR3 loop spans 16 amino acids. V dropped 4 bases and J dropped 8 bases, with 22 bases sitting between them. The CDR3 nucleotides read TGCGCCAGCAGCACTTGGATGGCGCTAGCGATCGATGAGCAGTTCTTC. Its translation: CASSTWMALAIDEQFF.

The CDR3 protein is CASDGRPNTEAFF. The CDR3 region has the DNA TGTGCCAGCGACGGCAGACCAAACACTGAAGCTTTCTTT. This chain joins TRBV6-6 and TRBJ1-1; unclear D gene. With 8 bases removed from V and 2 bases from J, the gap between germline ends came to 12 bases. The CDR3 runs to 13 residues. Per germline, CDR1 MNHNY and CDR2 SVGAGI (reference sequence).

This clonotype was picked up many times. The chain has TRBV12-3 or TRBV12-4 and TRBJ2-2; D not certain. The CDR3 is made up of 15 amino acids. Trimming removed 5 bases from V and 1 base from J, with 11 bases in between. CDR3 sequence: CASSPLLENTGELFF. For the CDR3, the DNA is TGTGCCAGCAGTCCCTTACTTGAGAACACCGGGGAGCTGTTTTTT.

Of note for this clonotype: Lacking the conserved final phenylalanine or tryptophan, this CDR3 likely reflects a read error. This CDR3 is CASSYSGQGASLAKNIQYL. The CDR3 bases are TGTGCCAGCAGTTACTCCGGACAGGGGGCCAGCCTAGCCAAAAACATTCAGTACTTA. The rearrangement joins TRBV6-5 to TRBJ2-4, with 11 bases fitting TRBD1. The junction had 7 bases not matched to a gene; V was cut back by 0 bases and J by 0 bases. There are 19 residues in the CDR3. Germline V gene lookup returns CDR1 MNHEY and CDR2 SVGAGI.

V usage is TRBV5-1 and J usage is TRBJ2-7; D is uncertain. The CDR3 covers 12 residues. The germline V gene has CDR1 SGHRS and CDR2 YFSETQ. The ends were cut back, 4 bases at V and 4 bases at J, with 9 bases in the middle. CDR3 DNA: TGCGCCAGCAGCGTTTCGGGTTACGAGCAGTACTTC. Protein product: CASSVSGYEQYF. The complete variable domain, with remaining parts taken from reference TRBV5-1 and TRBJ2-7, reads KAGVTQTPRYLIKTRGQQVTLSCSPISGHRSVSWYQQTPGQGLQFLFEYFSETQRNKGNFPGRFSGRQFSNSRSEMNVSTLELGDSALYLCASSVSGYEQYFGPGTRLTVT.

V and J are TRBV30 and TRBJ1-3; D is unresolved. The CDR3 runs 16 residues. V dropped 0 bases and J dropped 0 bases, with 12 bases sitting between them. Per the germline V gene, CDR1 is GTSNPN and CDR2 is SVGIG (reference sequence). DNA of the CDR3: TGTGCCTGGAGTGTATCTGTCGGAACCTCTGGAAACACCATATATTTT. Protein sequence: CAWSVSVGTSGNTIYF. Based on the CDR3 plus reference TRBV30 and TRBJ1-3, the full variable domain is SQTIHQWPATLVQPVGSPLSLECTVEGTSNPNLYWYRQAAGRGLQLLFYSVGIGQISSEVPQNLSASRPQDRQFILSSKKLLLSDSGFYLCAWSVSVGTSGNTIYFGEGSWLTVV.

This clonotype has more than one count but fewer than ten. The genes are TRBV7-8 and TRBJ2-2, with TRBD2 identical over 9 bases. Germline trimming cut 8 bases from V and 6 bases from J; bases unmatched to any gene: 19. Germline loops: CDR1 SGHVS, CDR2 FQNEAQ. This CDR3 comprises 18 residues. Here the CDR3 DNA reads TGTGCCAGCCACCACCTCCCCACGGGACTAGCTCGCTCCGGGGAGCTGTTTTTT. The encoded protein is CASHHLPTGLARSGELFF.

In this sample, this clonotype turned up a few times. The V and J genes are TRBV12-3 or TRBV12-4 and TRBJ1-5; D gene unclear. The CDR3 extends over 11 amino acids. The V end was cut by 5 bases, the J end by 4 bases, with 3 bases between. The CDR3 sequence: CASSRNQPQHF. DNA of the CDR3: TGTGCCAGCAGTCGAAATCAGCCCCAGCATTTT.